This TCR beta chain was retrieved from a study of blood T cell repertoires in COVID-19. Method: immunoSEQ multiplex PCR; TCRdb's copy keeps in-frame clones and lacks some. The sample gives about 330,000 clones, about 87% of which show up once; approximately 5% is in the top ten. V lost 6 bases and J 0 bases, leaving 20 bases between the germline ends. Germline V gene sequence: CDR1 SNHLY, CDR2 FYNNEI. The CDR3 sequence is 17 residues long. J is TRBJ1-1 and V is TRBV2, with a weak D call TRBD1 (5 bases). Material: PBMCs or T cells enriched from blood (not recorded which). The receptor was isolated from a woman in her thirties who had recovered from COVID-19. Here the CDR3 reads CASSEVLPGPMNTEAFF. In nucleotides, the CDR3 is TGTGCCAGCAGCGAGGTCTTACCAGGGCCCATGAACACTGAAGCTTTCTTT.